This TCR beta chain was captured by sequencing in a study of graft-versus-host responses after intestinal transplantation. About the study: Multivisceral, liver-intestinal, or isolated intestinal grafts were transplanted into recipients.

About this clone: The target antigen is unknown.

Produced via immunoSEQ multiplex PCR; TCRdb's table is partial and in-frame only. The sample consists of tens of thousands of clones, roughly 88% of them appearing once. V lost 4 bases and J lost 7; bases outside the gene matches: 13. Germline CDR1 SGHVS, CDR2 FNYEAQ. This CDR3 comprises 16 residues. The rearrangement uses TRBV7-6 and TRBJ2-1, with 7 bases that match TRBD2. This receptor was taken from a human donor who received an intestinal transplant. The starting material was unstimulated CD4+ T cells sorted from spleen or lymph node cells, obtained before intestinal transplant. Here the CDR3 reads CASSWGVAGVKNEQFF. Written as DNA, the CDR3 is TGTGCCAGCAGCTGGGGAGTGGCGGGGGTAAAGAATGAGCAGTTCTTC.